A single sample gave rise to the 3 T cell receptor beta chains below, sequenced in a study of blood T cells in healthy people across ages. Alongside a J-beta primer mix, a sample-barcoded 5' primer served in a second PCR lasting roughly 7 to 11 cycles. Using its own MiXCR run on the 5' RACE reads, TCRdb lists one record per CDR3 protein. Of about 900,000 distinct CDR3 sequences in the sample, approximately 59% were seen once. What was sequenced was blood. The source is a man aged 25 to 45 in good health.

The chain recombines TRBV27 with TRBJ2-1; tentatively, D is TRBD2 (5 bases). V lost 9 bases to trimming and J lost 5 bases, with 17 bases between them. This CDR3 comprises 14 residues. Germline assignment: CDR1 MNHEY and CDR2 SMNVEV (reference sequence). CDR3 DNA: TGTGCCAGAGCGGTGGCGGGCGCCCACAATGAGCAGTTCTTC. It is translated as CARAVAGAHNEQFF.

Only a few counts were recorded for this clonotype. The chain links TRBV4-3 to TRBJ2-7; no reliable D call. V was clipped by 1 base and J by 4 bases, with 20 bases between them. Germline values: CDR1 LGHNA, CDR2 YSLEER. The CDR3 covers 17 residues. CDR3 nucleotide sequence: TGCGCCAGCAGCCAAGGGTCGTACGGACCGACGTCTTACGAGCAGTACTTC. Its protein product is CASSQGSYGPTSYEQYF.

The CDR3 coding sequence is TGCGCCAGCACCAGTGGGAACACAGATACGCAGTATTTT. It is translated as CASTSGNTDTQYF. The chain recombines TRBV5-1 with TRBJ2-3; D is unresolved. Trimming stripped 6 bases from V and 2 bases from J, with 10 bases between. Germline loops: CDR1 SGHRS, CDR2 YFSETQ. The CDR3 extends over 13 amino acids.